Listed here are 8 T cell receptor beta chains from one sample, sequenced in a study of cytomegalovirus exposure and HLA in healthy donors. A multiplex PCR was run with 60 Vbeta primers and 13 Jbeta primers. Sequenced by immunoSEQ multiplex PCR; TCRdb stores in-frame clones only, minus some. The repertoire holds 150,000 or so clones, with about 74% as singletons. Material: PBMCs. The receptors here all came from a man in his forties in good health and CMV-seropositive.

The chain employs TRBV10-1 and TRBJ1-2, with 10 bases matching TRBD1. The CDR3 runs 14 residues. The germline gives CDR1 WNHNN, CDR2 SYGVQD (reference sequence). Trimming cost V 8 bases and J 5 bases; bases outside gene matches: 8. The CDR3 here is CASAQGTGVYGYTF. CDR3 nucleotide sequence: TGCGCCAGCGCCCAAGGGACAGGGGTTTATGGCTACACCTTC.

V gene TRBV7-9 combines with J gene TRBJ2-7, with 10 positions matching TRBD2. CDR1 is SEHNR and CDR2 is FQNEAQ in the germline V gene (reference sequence). The CDR3 is 13 residues long. V trimming: 5 bases; J trimming: 6 bases; junction bases outside the gene matches: 4. CDR3 protein: CASSLSGRLEQYF. The DNA of the CDR3 is TGTGCCAGCAGCCTTAGCGGGAGGCTCGAGCAGTACTTC.

The chain carries TRBV4-1 and TRBJ1-1; D is possibly TRBD1 (6 bases). The germline V gene has CDR1 MGHRA and CDR2 YSYEKL. The CDR3 extends over 13 amino acids. The V gene lost 5 bases and the J gene lost 4 bases, with 11 bases spanning the gap. The CDR3, as DNA: TGCGCCAGCAGCGCGAGCAGGGGCACTGAAGCTTTCTTT. Translated, it gives CASSASRGTEAFF.

This clone was observed a few times. The chain combines TRBV28 with TRBJ2-3; D is perhaps TRBD1 (6 bases). The CDR3 sequence is 13 residues long. CDR1 MDHEN and CDR2 SYDVKM come from the germline V gene. V lost 2 bases, J lost 6 bases, and 9 bases lay in between. The CDR3 spells CASSLHTGDTQYF. The DNA of the CDR3 is TGTGCCAGCAGTTTACATACAGGGGATACGCAGTATTTT.

This clone has more than one count but fewer than ten. This rearrangement joins TRBV7-2 to TRBJ1-6; the D is unclear. Trimming shortened V by 4 bases and J by 9 bases, and 7 bases separated the two germline ends. The CDR3 sequence is 12 residues long. From germline, CDR1 is SGHTA and CDR2 FQGNSA. CDR3 amino acids: CASSSPGSPLHF. Written as DNA, the CDR3 is TGTGCCAGCAGCTCCCCCGGTTCACCCCTCCACTTT.

V gene TRBV7-9 combines with J gene TRBJ2-7; 11 positions match TRBD2. The CDR3 contains 14 residues. Trimming cost V 3 bases and J 5 bases; bases outside gene matches: 3. Germline V gene sequence: CDR1 SEHNR, CDR2 FQNEAQ (reference sequence). The chain's CDR3 is CASSFTSGRDEQYF. CDR3 nucleotide sequence: TGTGCCAGCAGCTTTACTAGCGGGAGAGACGAGCAGTACTTC. Full variable domain (missing parts from reference TRBV7-9 and TRBJ2-7): DTGVSQNPRHKITKRGQNVTFRCDPISEHNRLYWYRQTLGQGPEFLTYFQNEAQLEKSRLLSDRFSAERPKGSFSTLEIQRTEQGDSAMYLCASSFTSGRDEQYFGPGTRLTVT.

V is TRBV2 and J is TRBJ1-4; D is unclear. Looked up from germline, CDR1 is SNHLY and CDR2 is FYNNEI. The CDR3 covers 13 residues. V was trimmed by 6 bases and J by 3 bases, leaving 8 bases between them. This chain's CDR3 is CASRGRSNEKLFF. In DNA, the CDR3 is TGTGCCAGCAGGGGGAGGTCTAATGAAAAACTGTTTTTT. Combining the CDR3 with reference TRBV2 and TRBJ1-4 gives the whole variable domain EPEVTQTPSHQVTQMGQEVILRCVPISNHLYFYWYRQILGQKVEFLVSFYNNEISEKSEIFDDQFSVERPDGSNFTLKIRSTKLEDSAMYFCASRGRSNEKLFFGSGTQLSVL.

The rearrangement uses TRBV4-1 and TRBJ2-6, with 8 nucleotides matching TRBD1. Looked up from germline, CDR1 is MGHRA and CDR2 is YSYEKL. The CDR3 sequence is 18 residues long. Trimming cost V 5 bases and J 0 bases; bases outside gene matches: 9. The DNA for the CDR3 is TGCGCCAGCAGCAACGCCGGGACAGGTCGCTCTGGGGCCAACGTCCTGACTTTC. Protein sequence: CASSNAGTGRSGANVLTF.